This TCR beta chain came from a study of monozygotic twins with cystic fibrosis. Broader study findings: No link emerged between shared CDR3 counts and age, concordance or severity. Median Simpson clonality of 0.0095 suggested naive T cells predominated.

There are 12 residues in the CDR3. Germline V gene data show CDR1 as SQVTM and CDR2 as ANQGSEA. Trimming took 3 bases from V and 1 from J, leaving 6 bases between them. In the case of this clone: As yet, its antigen is unknown.

Measured with immunoSEQ multiplex PCR; TCRdb has only the in-frame clones, and not every one. The data contain over 25,000 clones, approximately 92% of them singletons. Sequencing was performed on blood. The rearrangement joins TRBV29-1 to TRBJ1-2; D is possibly TRBD1 (6 bases). This TCR was recovered from a girl aged 2-10 years with cystic fibrosis. DNA of the CDR3: TGCAGCGTTGACAGGGGTAACTATGGCTACACCTTC. Translated: CSVDRGNYGYTF.